This paragraph reports one T cell receptor (beta chain). Its antigen is currently unknown. The V segment lost 1 base and the J segment 4 bases; nucleotides outside the gene matches: 5. The CDR3 runs to 16 residues. Germline-derived CDR1 and CDR2 are LNHDA and SQIVND (reference sequence). What went into each PCR as a spike was synthetic TCR analog templates. Libraries were prepared by immunoSEQ multiplex PCR; TCRdb keeps only in-frame clonotypes and omits some of them. The table shows about 110,000 clones, with around 82% occurring only once. The data were taken from a study of PD-L1 blockade in urothelial cancer. The wider study: Each participant's history included 0 to 3 prior chemotherapy regimens. Analysis of the blood was performed 3 weeks (second dose) and 6 weeks after treatment start.

Overall study findings and caveats: Stronger expansion of tumor-associated clones in blood at 3 weeks distinguished durable-benefit patients.

The chain couples TRBV19 to TRBJ2-3; 10 bases fit TRBD2. The sample in question was PBMCs, obtained around atezolizumab (anti-PD-L1) treatment. This clonotype was sampled from a man between 50 and 59 years old with urothelial cancer. The CDR3 protein is CASSIAASGSADTQYF. Written as DNA, the CDR3 is TGTGCCAGTAGTATAGCGGCTAGCGGGAGTGCAGATACGCAGTATTTT.